This entry features one T cell receptor (beta chain) sequence. Germline V CDR1 and CDR2: SGHTA, FQGNSA. The CDR3 is 13 residues long. Trimming took 5 bases from V and 1 from J, leaving 8 bases between them. These data originate in a study of T cell changes during pregnancy in multiple sclerosis. The protocol was immunoSEQ multiplex PCR, while the TCRdb copy is restricted to in-frame clones and leaves out a portion. The repertoire holds some 44,000 clones, about 93% seen once, with roughly 0.7% in the top ten. The genes are TRBV7-2 and TRBJ1-1, with D uncertain. The TCR was taken from a female donor with multiple sclerosis, enrolled in a pregnancy study. The material sequenced was CD4+ T cells from peripheral blood mononuclear cells, taken before pregnancy. CDR3 DNA: TGTGCCAGCAGCCAAAACAGGAACACTGAAGCTTTCTTT. Translation: CASSQNRNTEAFF.